This passage covers 32 T cell receptor beta chains from one sample sequenced in a study of identical twins. TCRdb analysed the 5' RACE reads with MiXCR anew, one entry per CDR3 protein. The table has 250,000 to 300,000 distinct CDR3 sequences, roughly 9.7% seen once. The data were also submitted as part of a second study, on yellow fever vaccine responses in identical twins.

Sequenced material: CD8+ T cells sorted from blood. These receptors all stem from a woman aged 18-30 years in good health.

The V call is TRBV7-6, the J call TRBJ2-5; weak D call: TRBD2 (7 bases). Per germline, CDR1 SGHVS and CDR2 FNYEAQ. The CDR3 is 16 amino acids. The V end lost 6 bases, the J end lost 5 bases, and 22 bases lay between the germline ends. CDR3 region: CASSMERRGPGETQYF. CDR3 sequence (DNA): TGTGCCAGCAGTATGGAGAGGCGGGGGCCGGGGGAGACCCAGTACTTC. Filled out from reference TRBV7-6 and TRBJ2-5, the complete variable domain reads GAGVSQSPRYKVTKRGQDVALRCDPISGHVSLYWYRQALGQGPEFLTYFNYEAQQDKSGLPNDRFSAERPEGSISTLTIQRTEQRDSAMYRCASSMERRGPGETQYFGPGTRLLVL.

As regards this clonotype: A much larger clonotype is one base distant, so this may be a read error. J is TRBJ2-7 and V is TRBV5-6; the D gene is possibly TRBD1 (5 bases). Germline values: CDR1 SGHDT, CDR2 YYEEEE. This CDR3 is built from 16 residues. As DNA, the CDR3 is TGTGCCAGCAGCTCCCCCCGCAGGGAATACTCCTACGAGCGGTACTTC. Amino acids: CASSSPRREYSYERYF.

This clonotype was seen more than once but under ten times. CDR3 nucleotide sequence: TGTGCCTGGAGTGTACTACGAGGGGATGAGCAGTTCTTC. Its translation: CAWSVLRGDEQFF. The chain employs TRBV30 and TRBJ2-1; D possibly uses TRBD1 or TRBD2 (5 bases each). The V gene's germline CDR1 is GTSNPN and CDR2 SVGIG (reference sequence). This CDR3 has 13 residues. Trimming took off 0 bases at V and 8 bases at J, with 11 bases between the two ends. The variable domain in full, completed from reference TRBV30 and TRBJ2-1, reads SQTIHQWPATLVQPVGSPLSLECTVEGTSNPNLYWYRQAAGRGLQLLFYSVGIGQISSEVPQNLSASRPQDRQFILSSKKLLLSDSGFYLCAWSVLRGDEQFFGPGTRLTVL.

In its sample, this clonotype was seen many times. This rearrangement joins TRBV28 to TRBJ1-5; D might be TRBD1 (6 bases). Germline V gives CDR1 MDHEN, CDR2 SYDVKM. This CDR3 comprises 15 residues. Trimming shortened V by 5 bases and J by 0 bases, and 11 bases separated the two germline ends. The CDR3 loop reads CASSRQVVSNQPQHF. For the CDR3, the DNA is TGTGCCAGCAGTCGACAGGTAGTTAGCAATCAGCCCCAGCATTTT.

This clonotype was found a few times. V is TRBV24-1 and J is TRBJ2-2; TRBD2 is a possible D gene (5 bases). CDR3 size: 14 residues. V was pared by 4 bases and J by 2 bases, with 7 bases between. Germline CDR1 reads KGHDR; CDR2 reads SFDVKD. This CDR3 reads CATSEWTNTGELFF. In nucleotides, the CDR3 is TGTGCCACCAGTGAGTGGACTAACACCGGGGAGCTGTTTTTT.

This clonotype was recorded at least ten times. The rearrangement links TRBV4-3 to TRBJ2-1; D gene unclear. This CDR3 contains 16 residues. V lost 0 bases and J 0 bases, leaving 9 bases between the germline ends. Germline values: CDR1 LGHNA, CDR2 YSLEER. CDR3 sequence: CASSQDVMSSYNEQFF. The CDR3 DNA reads TGCGCCAGCAGCCAAGACGTGATGAGCTCCTACAATGAGCAGTTCTTC.

This rearrangement joins TRBV5-1 to TRBJ1-1, with D uncertain. The V gene lost 4 bases and the J gene lost 1 base, with 8 bases spanning the gap. The CDR3 runs to 13 residues. Looked up from germline, CDR1 is SGHRS and CDR2 is YFSETQ. The CDR3 region has the DNA TGCGCCAGCAGCGAGGGAGCGAACACTGAAGCTTTCTTT. Translated: CASSEGANTEAFF.

CDR3 in DNA: TGCAGTGCTAAACGATACCGAATTATAGCGGGAGGAGGGGAGACCCAGTACTTC. It specifies CSAKRYRIIAGGGETQYF. The chain uses TRBV20-1 and TRBJ2-5; 10 bases map to TRBD2. The V gene's germline CDR1 is DFQATT and CDR2 SNEGSKA (reference sequence). The CDR3 totals 18 residues. Losses at the gene ends were 4 bases for V and 5 bases for J; bases not matched to a gene: 19.

This clonotype was found a few times. The rearrangement links TRBV4-1 to TRBJ2-6; tentatively, D is TRBD2 (6 bases). V was cut by 1 base and J by 4 bases, with 20 bases left in between. Germline loops: CDR1 MGHRA, CDR2 YSYEKL. The CDR3 has 19 residues. CDR3: CASSQVVDPEGRGANVLTF. The CDR3 bases are TGCGCCAGCAGCCAAGTTGTAGACCCCGAAGGGAGGGGGGCCAACGTCCTGACTTTC.

This clonotype was counted ten times or more. The chain couples TRBV5-1 to TRBJ2-1, with unresolved D. Trimming cost V 0 bases and J 5 bases, with 12 bases left between them. The CDR3 totals 15 residues. CDR1 is SGHRS and CDR2 is YFSETQ in the germline V gene. CDR3 nucleotide sequence: TGCGCCAGCAGCTTGGGACCAAACGGCGACAATGAGCAGTTCTTC. Amino acids: CASSLGPNGDNEQFF.

This clonotype was detected a few times. This chain joins TRBV28 and TRBJ2-7, with D possibly matching TRBD2 (6 bases). The CDR3 totals 15 residues. V was trimmed by 6 bases and J by 2 bases, leaving 17 bases between them. CDR1 and CDR2 (germline): MDHEN, SYDVKM. This CDR3 is CASRHRGGTTYEQYF. The CDR3 nucleotides are TGTGCCAGCAGACATCGGGGAGGCACGACCTACGAGCAGTACTTC. Full variable domain (rest looked up from reference TRBV28 and TRBJ2-7): DVKVTQSSRYLVKRTGEKVFLECVQDMDHENMFWYRQDPGLGLRLIYFSYDVKMKEKGDIPEGYSVSREKKERFSLILESASTNQTSMYLCASRHRGGTTYEQYFGPGTRLTVT.

The gene calls are TRBV5-5 and TRBJ2-7; 10 nucleotides agree with TRBD1. The CDR3 runs 16 residues. Germline CDR1 SGHKS, CDR2 YYEKEE (reference sequence). V was pared by 4 bases and J by 7 bases, with 14 bases of the junction left unmatched. CDR3 loop: CASSVGGDRGLEEQYF. The CDR3 DNA reads TGTGCCAGCAGCGTGGGGGGTGACAGGGGGCTAGAGGAGCAGTACTTC. Combining the CDR3 with reference TRBV5-5 and TRBJ2-7 gives the whole variable domain DAGVTQSPTHLIKTRGQQVTLRCSPISGHKSVSWYQQVLGQGPQFIFQYYEKEERGRGNFPDRFSARQFPNYSSELNVNALLLGDSALYLCASSVGGDRGLEEQYFGPGTRLTVT.

The chain links TRBV9 to TRBJ2-1; TRBD2 might be the D (6 bases). This CDR3 spans 15 amino acids. Germline V gene lookup returns CDR1 SGDLS and CDR2 YYNGEE. V lost 0 bases to trimming and J lost 7 bases, with 14 bases between them. The CDR3 spells CASSVGGVGLNEQFF. In DNA form, the CDR3 reads TGTGCCAGCAGCGTAGGCGGGGTGGGGCTGAATGAGCAGTTCTTC.

This clonotype was seen at least ten times. Here the CDR3 reads CSAPLAGEQFF. CDR3 nucleotides: TGCAGTGCGCCACTAGCGGGTGAGCAGTTCTTC. The rearrangement links TRBV20-1 to TRBJ2-1, with 9 bases matching TRBD2. J gave up 9 bases and V 6 bases, and 3 bases lay outside the gene matches. The germline V gene has CDR1 DFQATT and CDR2 SNEGSKA (reference sequence). The CDR3 has 11 amino acids.

Here the CDR3 DNA reads TGTGCCAGCTCCGGGGGAACAGGGCCAGAGACCCAGTACTTC. It translates to CASSGGTGPETQYF. The chain employs TRBV6-2 or TRBV6-3 and TRBJ2-5; D could derive from TRBD1 or TRBD2 (6 bases each). V was trimmed by 8 bases and J by 4 bases, leaving 17 bases between them. The CDR3 consists of 14 residues. The germline V gene encodes CDR1 MNHEY and CDR2 SVGEGT.

V and J are TRBV6-2 or TRBV6-3 and TRBJ2-7; tentative D call: TRBD1 (6 bases). V gave up 6 bases and J gave up 5 bases, with 20 bases separating them. Germline V CDR1 and CDR2: MNHEY, SVGEGT. The CDR3 length is 15 residues. Written as DNA, the CDR3 is TGTGCCAGCAGAGAGATTGGACAGACTCTAGACGAGCAGTACTTC. It codes for CASREIGQTLDEQYF.

The V gene is TRBV20-1, the J gene TRBJ2-3; 8 nucleotides match TRBD1. Germline V gene sequence: CDR1 DFQATT, CDR2 SNEGSKA (reference sequence). The trim removed 2 bases at V and 2 bases at J, leaving 6 bases unmatched. The CDR3 covers 15 residues. In DNA, the CDR3 is TGCAGTGCTAGAATACGGGACAGGTCCACAGATACGCAGTATTTT. It yields the protein CSARIRDRSTDTQYF.

This clonotype was seen only a few times. The chain is built from TRBV15 and TRBJ1-4, with 8 bases fitting TRBD1. CDR3 length equals 15 residues. Trimming at V came to 5 bases and at J to 7 bases, leaving 9 bases not matched to a gene. From germline, CDR1 is LNHNV and CDR2 YYDKDF (reference sequence). This CDR3 reads CATSPKTGGGEKLFF. DNA of the CDR3: TGTGCCACCAGCCCGAAAACAGGGGGGGGTGAAAAACTGTTTTTT.

This clonotype showed up just a few times. The chain combines TRBV5-6 with TRBJ2-3, with D hard to call. Germline values: CDR1 SGHDT, CDR2 YYEEEE. This CDR3 contains 12 residues. V lost 4 bases to trimming and J lost 3 bases, with 6 bases between them. The CDR3 sequence: CASSTVTDTQYF. The CDR3 bases are TGTGCCAGCAGCACCGTAACAGATACGCAGTATTTT.

This clonotype was detected a few times. The chain is built from TRBV6-1 and TRBJ2-6, with D unresolved. Trimming cost V 6 bases and J 1 base, with 10 bases left between them. Germline CDR1 is MNHNS and CDR2 is SASEGT. CDR3 length equals 15 residues. The CDR3 protein is CASSPFLSGANVLTF. The DNA of the CDR3 is TGTGCCAGCAGCCCCTTTCTATCTGGGGCCAACGTCCTGACTTTC.

This clonotype was found many times. CDR3 in amino acids: CSVSGGYYEQFF. CDR3 nucleotides: TGCAGCGTTAGCGGGGGGTACTATGAGCAGTTCTTC. This chain joins TRBV29-1 and TRBJ2-1; TRBD2 matches at 9 bases. Germline CDR1 and CDR2: SQVTM and ANQGSEA. The CDR3 loop spans 12 amino acids. V lost 5 bases and J lost 8; bases outside the gene matches: 4.

This clonotype was seen many times. This chain connects TRBV10-3 to TRBJ1-1; D is ambiguous. Germline V gene data show CDR1 as ENHRY and CDR2 as SYGVKD. The CDR3 totals 12 residues. V was pared by 2 bases and J by 5 bases, with 6 bases between. The CDR3 region is CAISEIGTEAFF. The CDR3 DNA reads TGTGCCATCAGTGAGATAGGAACTGAAGCTTTCTTT.

This clonotype was seen at least ten times. The CDR3 spells CSAPSGNRRTGEKLFF. Here the CDR3 DNA reads TGCAGTGCTCCCAGCGGGAACCGGCGAACTGGTGAAAAACTGTTTTTT. This rearrangement joins TRBV20-1 to TRBJ1-4; D not certain. Trimming left V 5 bases short and J 7 bases short, with 23 bases between. CDR3 length: 16 amino acids. Germline V lookup: CDR1 DFQATT, CDR2 SNEGSKA (reference sequence).

The V call is TRBV7-9, the J call TRBJ2-1; tentative D call: TRBD1 (5 bases). This CDR3 region has 16 residues. Germline V CDR1 and CDR2: SEHNR, FQNEAQ (reference sequence). V dropped 1 base and J dropped 7 bases, with 17 bases sitting between them. The CDR3 spells CASSLVTGGKGNEQFF. As DNA, the CDR3 is TGTGCCAGCAGCTTAGTTACAGGCGGCAAGGGTAATGAGCAGTTCTTC.

Note on this clonotype: A much larger clone differs from this one at a single base, so this may be a read error. V and J are TRBV25-1 and TRBJ2-1; D is unclear. The CDR3 is 11 amino acids. Trimming pared 7 bases from V and 3 bases from J, leaving 4 bases between. Germline CDR1 MGHDK, CDR2 SYGVNS. CDR3 bases: TGTGCCAGCAAGGACTACAATGAGCAGTTCTTC. Protein sequence: CASKDYNEQFF.

The chain carries TRBV20-1 and TRBJ2-1; D uncertain. Between the trimmed V and J ends, which lost 6 bases and 5 bases, there was a span of 2 bases. From germline, CDR1 is DFQATT and CDR2 SNEGSKA (reference sequence). The CDR3 has 9 amino acids. The CDR3: CSAHNEQFF. The CDR3 DNA reads as TGCAGTGCCCACAATGAGCAGTTCTTC.

This clonotype was detected ten times or more. This chain connects TRBV14 to TRBJ2-1; 8 nucleotides align to TRBD2. With 0 bases clipped from V and 5 bases from J, the junction kept 6 bases outside the gene matches. CDR1 and CDR2 from the germline V gene are SGHDN and FVKESK. The CDR3 runs to 16 residues. The CDR3 here is CASSQDVAGPDNEQFF. DNA for the CDR3: TGTGCCAGCAGCCAAGATGTAGCGGGACCCGACAATGAGCAGTTCTTC.

The chain joins TRBV7-2 to TRBJ2-1; D is unresolved. Germline V CDR1 and CDR2: SGHTA, FQGNSA. The CDR3 length is 17 residues. V lost 3 bases to trimming and J lost 3 bases, with 18 bases between them. The CDR3 DNA reads as TGTGCCAGCAGCTTCTCTGGCGCGGAAGTTAGCTACAATGAGCAGTTCTTC. Amino acid sequence: CASSFSGAEVSYNEQFF.

This clonotype has a count of ten or more. The chain is built from TRBV12-3 or TRBV12-4 and TRBJ2-2, with D perhaps given as TRBD1 or TRBD2 (5 bases each). The CDR3 has 14 residues. V dropped 8 bases and J dropped 3 bases, with 13 bases sitting between them. The CDR3 loop reads CASLGQGDTGELFF. The DNA of the CDR3 is TGTGCCAGCCTGGGGCAGGGAGACACCGGGGAGCTGTTTTTT.

This clonotype showed up many times. The chain couples TRBV6-2 or TRBV6-3 to TRBJ1-1; D is possibly TRBD1 (6 bases). Germline assignment: CDR1 MNHEY and CDR2 SVGEGT. V gave up 2 bases and J gave up 7 bases, with 11 bases separating them. This CDR3 comprises 13 residues. The CDR3 spells CASSYAGGGEAFF. Here the CDR3 DNA reads TGTGCCAGCAGTTACGCCGGGGGCGGTGAAGCTTTCTTT.

This clonotype was recorded at least ten times. The chain carries TRBV28 and TRBJ2-3, with 7 nucleotides matching TRBD2. The CDR3 length is 15 residues. In germline, CDR1 is MDHEN, CDR2 SYDVKM. V lost 5 bases, J lost 2 bases, and 7 bases stayed unmatched. In DNA, the CDR3 is TGTGCCAGCAGTCCGTGGGGAGGGTCCACAGATACGCAGTATTTT. Residues: CASSPWGGSTDTQYF.

This clonotype was picked up many times. The J gene is TRBJ2-3, the V gene TRBV4-2, with D possibly matching TRBD2 (5 bases). V was cut by 5 bases and J by 4 bases, with 13 bases left in between. Germline V gene data show CDR1 as LGHNA and CDR2 as YNFKEQ. This CDR3 has 14 amino acids. The CDR3 DNA is TGTGCCAGCAGCGTACTAGGATGGGCAGATACGCAGTATTTT. Its protein is CASSVLGWADTQYF.